This T cell receptor (beta chain) was observed in a study of blood T cells in healthy people across ages. Then a second PCR, running about 6 to 11 cycles, was carried out with a sample-barcoded 5' primer and a J-beta primer mix. Every cDNA was tagged by a template-switch adaptor with 12 random nucleotides. From the 5' RACE reads, TCRdb called clonotypes with MiXCR, one entry per CDR3 protein. The sample carries about 1 million distinct CDR3 sequences, 45% recorded once. Note on this clonotype: Its matching antigen is unknown.

General study results and limits: With age, beta diversity per million T cells declined roughly linearly, significantly by 40. Donor CMV infection status was unknown, possibly confounding age-related changes in expanded clonotypes.

The CDR3 loop spans 18 amino acids. Germline CDR1 SQVTM, CDR2 ANQGSEA. Trimming took off 1 base at V and 2 bases at J, with 23 bases between the two ends. This clonotype originated in a woman aged 55-69 years in good health. The chain links TRBV29-1 to TRBJ2-5; possible D gene TRBD2, 5 bases. The sequenced material came from blood. CDR3 residues: CSVEGPNSRRAVQETQYF. The CDR3 bases are TGCAGCGTTGAAGGACCTAATTCCAGACGAGCGGTACAAGAGACCCAGTACTTC.